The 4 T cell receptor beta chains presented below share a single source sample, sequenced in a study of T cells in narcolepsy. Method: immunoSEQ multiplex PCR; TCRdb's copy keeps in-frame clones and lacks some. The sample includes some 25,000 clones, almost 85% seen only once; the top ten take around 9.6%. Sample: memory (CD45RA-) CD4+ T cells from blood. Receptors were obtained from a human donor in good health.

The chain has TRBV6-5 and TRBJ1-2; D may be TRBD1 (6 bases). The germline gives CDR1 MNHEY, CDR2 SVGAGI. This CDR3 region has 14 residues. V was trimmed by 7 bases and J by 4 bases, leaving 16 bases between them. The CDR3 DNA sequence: TGTGCCAGCAACCCTTCCTCGGGGGCCTATGGCTACACCTTC. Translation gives CASNPSSGAYGYTF.

This CDR3 is CASSQGAGGYEQYF. Written as DNA, the CDR3 is TGCGCCAGCAGCCAAGGCGCAGGGGGCTACGAGCAGTACTTC. V usage is TRBV4-1 and J usage is TRBJ2-7, with 7 nucleotides matching TRBD1. J was trimmed by 3 bases and V by 1 base; bases with no gene match: 3. The germline CDR1 and CDR2 sequences are MGHRA and YSYEKL. This CDR3 is built from 14 residues.

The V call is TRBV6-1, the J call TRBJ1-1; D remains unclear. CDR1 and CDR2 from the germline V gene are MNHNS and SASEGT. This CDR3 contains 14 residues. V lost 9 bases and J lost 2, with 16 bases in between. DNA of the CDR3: TGTGCCAGTAGTTTGTACGAAACAAACACTGAAGCTTTCTTT. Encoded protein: CASSLYETNTEAFF.

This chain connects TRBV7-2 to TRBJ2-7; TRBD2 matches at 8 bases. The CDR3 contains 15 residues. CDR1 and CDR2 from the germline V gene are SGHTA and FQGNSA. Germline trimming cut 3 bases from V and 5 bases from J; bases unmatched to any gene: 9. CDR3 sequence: CASSFSGGPKNEQYF. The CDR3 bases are TGTGCCAGCAGCTTTTCGGGAGGGCCTAAAAACGAGCAGTACTTC. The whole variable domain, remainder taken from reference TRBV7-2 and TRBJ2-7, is GAGVSQSPSNKVTEKGKDVELRCDPISGHTALYWYRQSLGQGLEFLIYFQGNSAPDKSGLPSDRFSAERTGGSVSTLTIQRTQQEDSAVYLCASSFSGGPKNEQYFGPGTRLTVT.